This T cell receptor beta chain derives from a study of CD8 T cells in Susac syndrome. V was pared by 7 bases and J by 0 bases, with 5 bases between. The CDR3 extends over 12 amino acids. cDNA came from around 0.5 to 1 ug RNA primed by random hexamers. TCRdb re-called the immunoSEQ multiplex PCR reads with MiXCR, one entry per CDR3 protein. Among 200,000 or so distinct CDR3 sequences listed, about 95% were seen once. This TCR derives from a human donor with multiple sclerosis. The V call is TRBV12-3 or TRBV12-4, the J call TRBJ2-3; D gene unclear. Material for sequencing was CD4+ T cells from PBMCs. The CDR3: CASTPSTDTQYF. In nucleotides, the CDR3 is TGTGCCAGCACCCCCAGCACAGATACGCAGTATTTT.